The 3 T cell receptor beta chains listed next were all sequenced from one sample in a study of control samples from healthy donors and cancer patients (dated by TCRdb to 2020 to 2022). Libraries were made using the immunoSEQ multiplex PCR assay. TCRdb stores this immuneACCESS table with in-frame sequences only. Part of the clones is absent; in the studies checked, under half of the shortfall reflects unresolved V genes, and no reason is known for the rest. The sample table records about 120,000 clones; roughly 90% of these occur just once. Clones ranked in the top ten supply about 40% of the sample. Sequences were obtained from blood. The source is a middle-aged man in good health.

The V and J genes are TRBV6-5 and TRBJ1-3; weak D call: TRBD1 (5 bases). V lost 2 bases to trimming and J lost 3 bases, with 14 bases between them. Germline CDR1 reads MNHEY; CDR2 reads SVGAGI. This CDR3 spans 16 amino acids. CDR3 region: CASSYAAGSGGNTIYF. The DNA for the CDR3 is TGTGCCAGCAGTTACGCGGCAGGGTCAGGTGGAAACACCATATATTTT.

The rearrangement links TRBV9 to TRBJ2-1, with TRBD2 as a possible D gene (5 bases). The V gene's germline CDR1 is SGDLS and CDR2 YYNGEE. The CDR3 contains 13 residues. V was clipped by 3 bases and J by 4 bases, with 8 bases between them. CDR3 protein: CASSGLPYNEQFF. The CDR3, as DNA: TGTGCCAGCAGCGGACTACCTTACAATGAGCAGTTCTTC.

The rearrangement joins TRBV3-1 (or the pseudogene TRBV3-2) to TRBJ2-1; D possibly corresponds to TRBD2 (7 bases). V gave up 4 bases and J gave up 2 bases, with 15 bases separating them. The V gene's germline CDR1 is LGHDT and CDR2 YNNKEL (reference sequence). This CDR3 has 16 amino acids. CDR3: CASSPLGGGAYNEQFF. The CDR3 nucleotides read TGTGCCAGCAGCCCTTTAGGAGGGGGGGCCTACAATGAGCAGTTCTTC.